This TCR beta chain was recorded in a study of control samples from healthy donors and cancer patients. The assay was immunoSEQ multiplex PCR, and TCRdb's table has in-frame clones only and misses some. The table shows 100,000 to 150,000 clones, with more than 75% occurring only once. V lost 6 bases and J lost 2, with 14 bases in between. This CDR3 has 15 amino acids. Germline V gene data show CDR1 as LNHDA and CDR2 as SQIVND (reference sequence). The specimen was blood. The source of this sequence is a man between 18 and 35 years old in good health. This chain joins TRBV19 and TRBJ1-5; a possible D gene is TRBD1 (6 bases). The CDR3 coding sequence is TGTGCCAGTAGCTCAGGGGCCGTCGGCAATCAGCCCCAGCATTTT. It is translated as CASSSGAVGNQPQHF.